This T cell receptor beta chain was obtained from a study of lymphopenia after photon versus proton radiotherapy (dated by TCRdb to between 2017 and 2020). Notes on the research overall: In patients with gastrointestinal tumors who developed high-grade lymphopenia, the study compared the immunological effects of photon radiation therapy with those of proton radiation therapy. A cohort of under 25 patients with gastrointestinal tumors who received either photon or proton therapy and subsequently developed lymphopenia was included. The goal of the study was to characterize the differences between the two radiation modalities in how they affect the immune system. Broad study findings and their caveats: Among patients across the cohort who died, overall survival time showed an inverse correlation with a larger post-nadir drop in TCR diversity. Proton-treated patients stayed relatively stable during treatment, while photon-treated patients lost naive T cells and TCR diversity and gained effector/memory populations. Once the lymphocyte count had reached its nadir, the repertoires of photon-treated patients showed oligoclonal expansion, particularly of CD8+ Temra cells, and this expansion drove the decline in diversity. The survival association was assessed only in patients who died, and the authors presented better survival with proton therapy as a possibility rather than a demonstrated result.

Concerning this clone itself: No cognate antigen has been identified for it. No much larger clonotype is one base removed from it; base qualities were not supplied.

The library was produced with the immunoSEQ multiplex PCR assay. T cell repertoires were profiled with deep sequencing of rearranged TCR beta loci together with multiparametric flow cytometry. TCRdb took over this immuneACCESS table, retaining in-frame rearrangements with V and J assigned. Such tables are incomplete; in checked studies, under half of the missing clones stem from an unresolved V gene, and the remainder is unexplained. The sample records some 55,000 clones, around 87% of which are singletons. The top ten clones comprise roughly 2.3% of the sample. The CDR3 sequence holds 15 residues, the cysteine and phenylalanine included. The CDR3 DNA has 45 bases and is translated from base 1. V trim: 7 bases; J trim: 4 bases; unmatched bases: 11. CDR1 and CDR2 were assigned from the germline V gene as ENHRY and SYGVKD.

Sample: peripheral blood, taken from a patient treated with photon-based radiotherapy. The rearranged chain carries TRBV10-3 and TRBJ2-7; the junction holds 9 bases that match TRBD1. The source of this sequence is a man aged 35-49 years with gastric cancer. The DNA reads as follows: TGTGCCATCACTTCCCGGGACAGGGATAATTACGAGCAGTACTTC. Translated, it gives CAITSRDRDNYEQYF.